This TCR beta chain was sequenced for a study of T cells after yellow fever vaccination. Overall study findings and caveats: Booster samples showed a return of most primary-vaccination clones (roughly 96% CD4, 80% to 90% CD8). FACS-sorted repertoires might harbor abundant contaminating clonotypes from the bulk population. Across the CD4 and CD8 compartments, a small share of clonotypes was present in both.

Researchers made TCR cDNA using 5'RACE template switching, and this step added a universal primer site and UMIs. MiXCR, applied by TCRdb to the 5' RACE reads, yields one record per CDR3 protein. The table records 500,000 to 650,000 distinct CDR3 sequences, roughly 17% of them present only once. The germline V gene encodes CDR1 MNHNS and CDR2 SASEGT. CDR3 size: 13 residues. Deletions cut 6 bases from V and 4 bases from J, with 10 bases between. This clonotype was detected only a few times. The antigen is undetermined. This rearrangement joins TRBV6-1 to TRBJ1-5; the D gene is possibly TRBD1 (5 bases). The source of this sequence is a man between 18 and 29 years old who received the YFV17D yellow fever vaccine. The sample consisted of PBMCs, taken about 5 days after the first yellow fever vaccination. CDR3 in DNA: TGTGCCAGCAGGTCGGGGGTTAATCAGCCCCAGCATTTT. Encoded protein: CASRSGVNQPQHF.